This T cell receptor beta chain emerged from a study of blood T cell repertoires in COVID-19. Study-wide background: Sites across the United States, Italy and Spain contributed samples from acute and convalescent COVID-19. PBMCs, B-cell-depleted T cells, or T cells were the source of the cDNA or gDNA that made up the material.

The CDR3 loop spans 14 amino acids. Trimming removed 0 bases from V and 7 bases from J, with 10 bases in between. From germline, CDR1 is SGDLS and CDR2 YYNGEE. TCRdb keeps only in-frame clones here, not all; method: immunoSEQ multiplex PCR. The data show roughly 220,000 clones, 80% to 90% seen once. This sequence was found in a man under 40 with active or convalescent COVID-19. The rearrangement joins TRBV9 to TRBJ1-4, with unresolved D. Sequencing was performed on peripheral blood. As DNA, the CDR3 is TGTGCCAGCAGCGTAGTTCCAACGGGTGAAAAACTGTTTTTT. This sequence encodes CASSVVPTGEKLFF.